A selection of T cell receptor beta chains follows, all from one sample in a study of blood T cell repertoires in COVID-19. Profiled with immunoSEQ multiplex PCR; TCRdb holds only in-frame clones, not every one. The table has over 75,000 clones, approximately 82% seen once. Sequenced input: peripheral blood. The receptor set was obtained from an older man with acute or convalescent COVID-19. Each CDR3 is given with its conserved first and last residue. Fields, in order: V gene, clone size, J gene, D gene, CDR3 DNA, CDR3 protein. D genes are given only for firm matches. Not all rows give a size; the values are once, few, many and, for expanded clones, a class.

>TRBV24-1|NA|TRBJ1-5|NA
TGTGCCATAGGGGCCAGGGGCGGGAATCAGCCCCAGCATTTT
CAIGARGGNQPQHF
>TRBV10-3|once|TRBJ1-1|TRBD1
TGTGCCATCAGTGCGGGGACAGGGGAGAACACTGAAGCTTTCTTT
CAISAGTGENTEAFF
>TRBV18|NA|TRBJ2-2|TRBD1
TGTGCCAGCTCGGTACAGGGGGCGAACACCGGGGAGCTGTTTTTT
CASSVQGANTGELFF
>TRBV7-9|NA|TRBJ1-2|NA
TGTGCCAGCAGCTTAGAAGGGGGTTGGAACTATGGCTACACCTTC
CASSLEGGWNYGYTF
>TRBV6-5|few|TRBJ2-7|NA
TGTGCCAGCAGTAAACCCCCGGCCTACGAGCAGTACTTC
CASSKPPAYEQYF
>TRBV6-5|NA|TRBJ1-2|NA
TGTGCCACCAAACTCGGGTTACAAAACCCTTATGGCTACACCTTC
CATKLGLQNPYGYTF
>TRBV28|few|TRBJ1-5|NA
TGTGCCAGCACCTCAGGGGATCAGCCCCAGCATTTT
CASTSGDQPQHF
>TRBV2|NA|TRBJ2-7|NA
TGTGCCAGCAGGGACAGCAAATACGAGCAGTACTTC
CASRDSKYEQYF
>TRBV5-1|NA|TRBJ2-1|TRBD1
TGCGCCAGCAGCGCGGGACAGGGGGCTTACAATGAGCAGTTCTTC
CASSAGQGAYNEQFF
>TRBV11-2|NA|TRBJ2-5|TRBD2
TGTGCCAGCAGCACCTCCGGGACTAGACAAGAGACCCAGTACTTC
CASSTSGTRQETQYF
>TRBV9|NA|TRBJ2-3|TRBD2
TGTGCCAGCAGCGTAGTTCGCGGGGGGGAGGCGGATACGCAGTATTTT
CASSVVRGGEADTQYF
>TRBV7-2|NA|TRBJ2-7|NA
TGTGCCAGCAGTCCCTTTGTGGTTGGGCGGCAGTACTTC
CASSPFVVGRQYF
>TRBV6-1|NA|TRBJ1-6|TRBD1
TGTGCCAGCAGGGACAGGCACTATAATTCACCCCTCCACTTT
CASRDRHYNSPLHF
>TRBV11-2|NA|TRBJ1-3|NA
TGTGCCAGCAGACAAAGAGCCGGGACATCCACTGGAAACACCATATATTTT
CASRQRAGTSTGNTIYF
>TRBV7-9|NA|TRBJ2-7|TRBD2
TGTGCCAGCAGCCCGTACCGACTAGCGGGAGGCACCTACGAGCAGTACTTC
CASSPYRLAGGTYEQYF
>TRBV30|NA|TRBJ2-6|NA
TGTGCCTGGACTGGCCTTGGTGGGGCCAACGTCCTGACTTTC
CAWTGLGGANVLTF
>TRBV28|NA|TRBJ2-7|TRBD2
TGTGCCAGCAGTTTAACTCTGGTGGCGGGACTAGCGGGAGGGCCAGGTATTCGGTACGAGCAGTACTTC
CASSLTLVAGLAGGPGIRYEQYF
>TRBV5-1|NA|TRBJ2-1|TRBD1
TGCGCCAGCAGCCAGGGACAGGGACCCTACAATGAGCAGTTCTTC
CASSQGQGPYNEQFF
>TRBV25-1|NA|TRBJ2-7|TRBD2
TGTGCCAGCAGTGGGCTAGCGGGAGCCTACGAGCAGTACTTC
CASSGLAGAYEQYF